A selection of T cell receptor beta chains follows, all from one sample in a study of monozygotic twins with inflammatory bowel disease. TCRdb reprocessed the 5' RACE reads, keeping one entry per CDR3 protein, no DNA. The table for this sample gives around 210,000 distinct CDR3 sequences. The sequencing sample was made of blood. The receptors come from a human donor with ulcerative colitis or Crohn's disease, or a healthy co-twin of an affected twin (not recorded which). CDR3s include the opening cysteine and the closing phenylalanine or tryptophan. Fields, in order: V gene, J gene, CDR3 protein.

TRBV9	TRBJ2-2	CASSVGAHTNTGELFF
TRBV29-1	TRBJ2-1	CSVATGLAAEDEQFF
TRBV7-2	TRBJ2-3	CASSPDRGRDTQYF
TRBV10-3	TRBJ2-1	CAISKKGSGYNEQFF
TRBV9	TRBJ2-2	CASSVGGTSPGELFF
TRBV5-1	TRBJ2-2	CASSLEPGIGELFF
TRBV7-2	TRBJ2-1	CASSSGTAPYNEQFF
TRBV12-3/TRBV12-4	TRBJ1-6	CASNLGWGSYNSPLHF
TRBV12-3/TRBV12-4	TRBJ1-5	CASSLGYQPQHF
TRBV7-2	TRBJ1-3	CASSPTYSSGNTIYF
TRBV7-2	TRBJ1-5	CASSSRGGLNQPQHF
TRBV9	TRBJ1-2	CASSRQGPHYGYTF
TRBV11-2	TRBJ2-1	CASSLLRSDGYNEQFF
TRBV6-1	TRBJ1-5	CASSEPGGPNQPQHF
TRBV7-9	TRBJ2-2	CASSFTSGDVTGELFF
TRBV5-5	TRBJ2-1	CASSLMADYNEQFF
TRBV4-2	TRBJ2-5	CASSQDGGLGTQYF
TRBV5-1	TRBJ2-1	CASSLSDLSSYNEQFF
TRBV6-2/TRBV6-3	TRBJ2-7	CASSLAGGRFNEQYF
TRBV5-1	TRBJ2-1	CASSLGQGIDEQFF
TRBV29-1	TRBJ1-1	CSVYHTGTGNTEAFF
TRBV15	TRBJ2-4	CATSEELAGVAKNIQYF
TRBV28	TRBJ2-1	CASSFWGSSYNEQFF
TRBV2	TRBJ2-3	CASKEGRSTDTQYF
TRBV2	TRBJ2-2	CASNVQGDTGELFF
TRBV12-3/TRBV12-4	TRBJ2-2	CASSLAGTAFTGELFF
TRBV7-7	TRBJ2-1	CASSLALAGRGPNEQFF
TRBV20-1	TRBJ2-1	CSARYTGGEQFF
TRBV7-9	TRBJ2-6	CASSSTGGGSGAKVLTF
TRBV27	TRBJ1-5	CASSLSPGTVSNQPQHF
TRBV5-8	TRBJ2-1	CASSPPEFDEQFF
TRBV27	TRBJ2-1	CASSFLRENEQFF
TRBV12-3/TRBV12-4	TRBJ1-1	CASSFLQGQNTEAFF
TRBV6-5	TRBJ2-2	CASTGSTGELFF
TRBV15	TRBJ2-7	CATSSQRDLYEQYF
TRBV28	TRBJ1-5	CASSLLRGGFNQPQHF
TRBV6-1	TRBJ2-2	CASSMHSGTLGGELFF
TRBV12-3/TRBV12-4	TRBJ2-2	CASRGWFSGELFF
TRBV27	TRBJ1-5	CASRPDRAHQPQHF
TRBV3-1	TRBJ2-1	CASSQGLVGYNEQFF
TRBV9	TRBJ1-2	CASSVDPDRVGGYTF
TRBV2	TRBJ2-1	CASRLAGGGYNEQFF
TRBV7-3	TRBJ1-1	CASSSQDSTEAFF
TRBV7-9	TRBJ1-2	CASSFLPAEGYGYTF
TRBV6-2/TRBV6-3	TRBJ2-7	CASSYGSSEQYF
TRBV28	TRBJ2-7	CASSLLRTGGSYEQYF
TRBV7-6	TRBJ1-1	CASSSHPGLTNTEAFF
TRBV2	TRBJ1-2	CANRRTEEGGYTF
TRBV3-1	TRBJ2-1	CASSQGLVGGEQFF
TRBV19	TRBJ2-6	CASSSTGGGSGANVLTF
TRBV3-1	TRBJ1-2	CASSQEGTGAANYGYTF
TRBV5-1	TRBJ2-3	CASSSTLGDTQYF
TRBV29-1	TRBJ1-3	CSVSTEGGNTIYF
TRBV19	TRBJ2-5	CASSPNRVLGETQYF
TRBV10-3	TRBJ2-7	CAISEPSPPFKQYF